This T cell receptor (beta chain) was identified in a study of blood T cell repertoires in COVID-19. On the study more broadly: Italy, Spain and the United States were the sources of the convalescent and acute COVID-19 samples. The cDNA or gDNA used as material had been derived from T cells, B-cell-depleted T cells, or PBMCs.

In the study's own analysis: Cell counts per sample came from amplifying reference gene primers. Measured with immunoSEQ multiplex PCR; TCRdb has only the in-frame clones, and not every one. Clone size and V and J calls were adopted from that table, with D and trimming inferred from the DNA. In the table there are under 85,000 clones, over 60% of which are singletons. The CDR3 loop spans 15 amino acids. The J segment lost 0 bases and the V segment lost 6 bases, leaving 7 bases of the junction unmatched. The germline V gene encodes CDR1 MNHEY and CDR2 SVGEGT. The TCR originated in a woman aged 80 or over with active or convalescent COVID-19. Sequencing was performed on peripheral blood. This chain connects TRBV6-2 or TRBV6-3 to TRBJ1-1, with 7 bases matching TRBD1. CDR3 sequence: CASSVPGTVNTEAFF. In nucleotides, the CDR3 is TGTGCCAGCAGCGTCCCCGGGACAGTGAACACTGAAGCTTTCTTT.